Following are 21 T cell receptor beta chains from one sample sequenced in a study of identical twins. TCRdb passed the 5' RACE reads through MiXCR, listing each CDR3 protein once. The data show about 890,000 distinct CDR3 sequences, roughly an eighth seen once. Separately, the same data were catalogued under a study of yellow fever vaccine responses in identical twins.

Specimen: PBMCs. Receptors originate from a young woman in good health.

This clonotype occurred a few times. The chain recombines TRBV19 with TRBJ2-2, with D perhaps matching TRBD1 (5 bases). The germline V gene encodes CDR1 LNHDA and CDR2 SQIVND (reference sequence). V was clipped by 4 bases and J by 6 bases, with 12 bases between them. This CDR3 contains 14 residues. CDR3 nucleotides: TGTGCCAGTAGTAAGGCAGGGCGTCCCGGGGAGCTGTTTTTT. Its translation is CASSKAGRPGELFF.

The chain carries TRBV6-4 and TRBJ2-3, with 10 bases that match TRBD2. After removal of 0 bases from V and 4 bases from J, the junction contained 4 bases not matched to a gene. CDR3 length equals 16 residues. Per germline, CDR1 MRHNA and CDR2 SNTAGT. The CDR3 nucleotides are TGTGCCAGCAGTGACTCGAGCGGGGGGGCCCCAGATACGCAGTATTTT. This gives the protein CASSDSSGGAPDTQYF.

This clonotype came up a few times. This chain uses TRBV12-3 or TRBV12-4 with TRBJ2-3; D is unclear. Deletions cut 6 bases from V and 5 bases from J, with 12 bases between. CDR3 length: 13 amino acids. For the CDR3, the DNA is TGTGCCAGCAGCACCCCGCCGGGAGATACGCAGTATTTT. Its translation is CASSTPPGDTQYF.

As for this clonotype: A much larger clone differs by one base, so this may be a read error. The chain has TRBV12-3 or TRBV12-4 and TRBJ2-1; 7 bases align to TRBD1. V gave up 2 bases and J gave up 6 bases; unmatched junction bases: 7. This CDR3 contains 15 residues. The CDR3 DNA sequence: TGTGCCAGCAGTTTACAACAGGGGAGCCTCAATGAGCAGTTCTTC. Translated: CASSLQQGSLNEQFF.

The CDR3, as DNA: TGCGCCAGCAGCCAAGATCCCCAGCGGGGGAGCTCCTACAATGAGCAGTTCTTC. Residues: CASSQDPQRGSSYNEQFF. V usage is TRBV4-1 and J usage is TRBJ2-1, with 8 bases matching TRBD2. Trimming cost V 0 bases and J 0 bases; bases outside gene matches: 7. Germline CDR1 reads MGHRA; CDR2 reads YSYEKL. This CDR3 has 18 residues.

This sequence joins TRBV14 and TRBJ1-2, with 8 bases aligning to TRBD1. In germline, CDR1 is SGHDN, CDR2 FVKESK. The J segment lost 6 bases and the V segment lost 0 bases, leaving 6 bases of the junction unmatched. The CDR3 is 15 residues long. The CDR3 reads CASSQDPRTGNGYTF. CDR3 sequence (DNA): TGTGCCAGCAGCCAAGACCCCAGGACAGGGAATGGCTACACCTTC.

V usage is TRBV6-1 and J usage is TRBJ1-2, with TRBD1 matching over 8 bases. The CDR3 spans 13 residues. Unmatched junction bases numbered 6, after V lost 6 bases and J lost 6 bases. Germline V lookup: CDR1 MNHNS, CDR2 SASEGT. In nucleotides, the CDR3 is TGTGCCAGCAGGGCGACAGGGGCTGATGGCTACACCTTC. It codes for CASRATGADGYTF.

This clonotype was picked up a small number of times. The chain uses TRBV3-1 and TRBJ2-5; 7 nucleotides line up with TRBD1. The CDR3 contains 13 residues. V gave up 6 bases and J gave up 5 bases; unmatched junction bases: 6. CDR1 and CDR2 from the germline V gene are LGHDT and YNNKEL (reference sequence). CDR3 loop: CASRTQGRETQYF. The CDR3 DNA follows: TGTGCCAGCAGAACACAGGGGCGGGAGACCCAGTACTTC.

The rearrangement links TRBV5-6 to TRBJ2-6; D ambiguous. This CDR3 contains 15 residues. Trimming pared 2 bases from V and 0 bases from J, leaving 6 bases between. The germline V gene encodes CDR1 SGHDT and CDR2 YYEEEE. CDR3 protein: CASSFSRSGANVLTF. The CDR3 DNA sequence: TGTGCCAGCAGCTTCAGTCGCTCTGGGGCCAACGTCCTGACTTTC. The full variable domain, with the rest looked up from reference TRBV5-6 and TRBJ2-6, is DAGVTQSPTHLIKTRGQQVTLRCSPKSGHDTVSWYQQALGQGPQFIFQYYEEEERQRGNFPDRFSGHQFPNYSSELNVNALLLGDSALYLCASSFSRSGANVLTFGAGSRLTVL.

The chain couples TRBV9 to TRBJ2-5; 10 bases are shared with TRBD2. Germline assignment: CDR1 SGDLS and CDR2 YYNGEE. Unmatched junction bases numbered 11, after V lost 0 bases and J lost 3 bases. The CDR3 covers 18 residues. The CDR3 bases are TGTGCCAGCAGCGTAGGGGCTAGCGGGAGTTTGAGTAAAGAGACCCAGTACTTC. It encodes CASSVGASGSLSKETQYF.

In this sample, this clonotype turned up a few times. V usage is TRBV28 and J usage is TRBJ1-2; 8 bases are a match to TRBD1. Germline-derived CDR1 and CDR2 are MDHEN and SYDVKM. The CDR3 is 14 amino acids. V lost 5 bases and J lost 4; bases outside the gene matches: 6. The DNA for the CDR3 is TGTGCCAGCAGTCCCCGGGACAGGACCTATGGCTACACCTTC. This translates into CASSPRDRTYGYTF.

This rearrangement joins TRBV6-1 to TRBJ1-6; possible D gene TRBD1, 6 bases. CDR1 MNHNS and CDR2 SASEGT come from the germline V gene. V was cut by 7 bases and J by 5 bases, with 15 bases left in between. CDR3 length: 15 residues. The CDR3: CASMGAKGNNSPLHF. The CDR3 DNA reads TGTGCCAGCATGGGGGCCAAGGGCAATAATTCACCCCTCCACTTT.

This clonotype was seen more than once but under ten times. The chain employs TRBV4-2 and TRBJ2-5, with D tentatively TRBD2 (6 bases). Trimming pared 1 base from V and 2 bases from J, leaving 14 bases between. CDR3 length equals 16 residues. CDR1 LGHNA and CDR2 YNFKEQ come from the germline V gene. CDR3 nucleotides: TGTGCCAGCAGCCAAGTTGTAGGACTACAACAAGAGACCCAGTACTTC. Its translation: CASSQVVGLQQETQYF.

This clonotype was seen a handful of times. The CDR3, as DNA: TGTGCCAGCAGTGGGTCAGCGAACACCGGGGAGCTGTTTTTT. It translates to CASSGSANTGELFF. The genes are TRBV6-4 and TRBJ2-2, with no clear D. From germline, CDR1 is MRHNA and CDR2 SNTAGT. The CDR3 covers 14 residues. V lost 4 bases and J 0 bases, leaving 6 bases between the germline ends.

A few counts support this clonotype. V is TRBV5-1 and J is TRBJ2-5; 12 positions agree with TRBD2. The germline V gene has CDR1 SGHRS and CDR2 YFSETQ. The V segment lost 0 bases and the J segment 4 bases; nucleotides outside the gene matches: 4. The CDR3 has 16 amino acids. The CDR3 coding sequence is TGCGCCAGCAGCTTGGCTCTAGCGGGAGGGCGAGAGACCCAGTACTTC. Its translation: CASSLALAGGRETQYF. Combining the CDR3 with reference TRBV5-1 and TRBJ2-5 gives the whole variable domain KAGVTQTPRYLIKTRGQQVTLSCSPISGHRSVSWYQQTPGQGLQFLFEYFSETQRNKGNFPGRFSGRQFSNSRSEMNVSTLELGDSALYLCASSLALAGGRETQYFGPGTRLLVL.

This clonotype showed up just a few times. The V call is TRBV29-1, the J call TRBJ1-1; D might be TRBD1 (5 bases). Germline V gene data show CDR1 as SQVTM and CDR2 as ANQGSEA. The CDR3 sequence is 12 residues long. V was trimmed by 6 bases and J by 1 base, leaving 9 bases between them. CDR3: CSVHTGNTEAFF. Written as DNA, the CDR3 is TGCAGCGTACACACAGGGAACACTGAAGCTTTCTTT.

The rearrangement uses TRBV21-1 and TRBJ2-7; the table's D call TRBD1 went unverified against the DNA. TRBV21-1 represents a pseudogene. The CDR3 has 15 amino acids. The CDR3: CASRIREFLSYEQYF. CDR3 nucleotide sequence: TGTGCCAGCCGAATCAGGGAATTTCTGAGCTACGAGCAGTACTTC.

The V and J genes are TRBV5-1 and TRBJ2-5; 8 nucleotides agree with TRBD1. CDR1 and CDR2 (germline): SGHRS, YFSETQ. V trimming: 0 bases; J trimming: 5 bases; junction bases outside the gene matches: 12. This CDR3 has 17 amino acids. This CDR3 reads CASSLGQGRTSQETQYF. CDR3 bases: TGCGCCAGCAGCTTGGGACAGGGGCGTACCTCACAGGAGACCCAGTACTTC.

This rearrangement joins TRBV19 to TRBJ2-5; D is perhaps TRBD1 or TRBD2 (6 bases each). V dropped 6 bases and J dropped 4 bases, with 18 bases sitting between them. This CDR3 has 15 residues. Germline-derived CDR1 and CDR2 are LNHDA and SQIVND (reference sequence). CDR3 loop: CASSPVQGGSETQYF. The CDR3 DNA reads TGTGCCAGTAGCCCCGTACAGGGAGGATCAGAGACCCAGTACTTC.

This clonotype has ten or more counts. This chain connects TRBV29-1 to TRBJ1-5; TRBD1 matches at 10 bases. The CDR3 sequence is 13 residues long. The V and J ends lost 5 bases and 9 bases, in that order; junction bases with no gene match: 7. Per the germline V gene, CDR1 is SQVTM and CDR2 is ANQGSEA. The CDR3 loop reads CSVLDRDRGPQHF. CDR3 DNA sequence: TGCAGCGTTTTAGACAGGGACAGGGGGCCCCAGCATTTT.

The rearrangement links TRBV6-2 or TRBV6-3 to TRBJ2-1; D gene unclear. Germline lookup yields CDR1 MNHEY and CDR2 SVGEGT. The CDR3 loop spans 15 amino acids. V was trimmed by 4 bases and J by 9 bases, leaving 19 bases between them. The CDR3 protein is CASSFLELGESEQFF. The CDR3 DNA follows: TGTGCCAGCAGTTTTCTTGAACTTGGGGAAAGTGAGCAGTTCTTC.